This entry describes one T cell receptor beta chain. The CDR3 spans 17 residues. V gave up 3 bases and J gave up 1 base, with 15 bases separating them. CDR1 is LGHNA, CDR2 YNFKEQ, per germline. The assay was immunoSEQ multiplex PCR, and TCRdb's table has in-frame clones only and misses some. The repertoire holds about 130,000 clones, 70% to 90% seen once, with around 2.3% in the top ten. The entry originates in a study of blood T cell repertoires in COVID-19. Study context: The cDNA or gDNA used as material had been derived from T cells, B-cell-depleted T cells, or PBMCs.

This chain connects TRBV4-2 to TRBJ2-2, with D perhaps TRBD2 (7 bases). The sample comprised PBMCs or T cells enriched from blood (not recorded which). The receptor comes from a woman in her forties or fifties who had recovered from COVID-19. CDR3 sequence reads: CASSQEGGALNTGELFF. The DNA of the CDR3 is TGTGCCAGCAGCCAGGAAGGGGGGGCGTTGAACACCGGGGAGCTGTTTTTT.